This T cell receptor (beta chain) was recorded in a study of blood T cells in healthy people across ages. There are 17 residues in the CDR3. Germline CDR1 and CDR2: LGHNA and YSLEER. V lost 3 bases and J 0 bases, leaving 15 bases between the germline ends. A J-beta primer mix and a sample-barcoded 5' primer were used in a second PCR of roughly 7 to 12 cycles. TCRdb used MiXCR to reprocess the 5' RACE reads, holding one entry per CDR3 protein. The table shows approximately 800,000 distinct CDR3 sequences, with roughly 46% occurring only once. This sequence was found in a man older than 75 in good health. Sequencing was performed on blood. The chain couples TRBV4-3 to TRBJ2-1; D remains unclear. This chain's CDR3 is CASSHNWNPSSYNEQFF. The CDR3 DNA sequence: TGCGCCAGCAGCCATAACTGGAATCCGAGCTCCTACAATGAGCAGTTCTTC.